The clone carrying this T cell receptor beta chain was seen once. No antigen is known for it. One end of the junction fails to match germline, which may point to a read error. These data belong to a study of CD8+CD57+ T cells in acquired aplastic anemia. As for the study in general: Across the sorted CD4+ and CD8+ cells, DNA amounts averaged about 3 ug. CD4+ cells from healthy donors averaged about 9.8 million reads.

From germline, CDR1 is ENHRY and CDR2 SYGVKD. The length of the CDR3 is 14 residues. The study profiled TCR beta VDJ and CDR3 using genomic DNA as template. TCRdb used MiXCR to reprocess the reads, holding one entry per CDR3 protein. Of more than 150,000 distinct CDR3 sequences listed, 40% to 50% are singletons. Study observations and caveats: Between patients and controls, roughly 29 CD8+ CDR3 sequences were found in common. CD8+ Simpson's diversity in patients was not significantly different from that in controls.

The chain employs TRBV10-3 and TRBJ2-1; 14 bases are shared with TRBD2. The origin of this receptor is a human donor in good health. The sequencing input was sorted CD4+, CD8+, or CD8+CD57+ T cells (not recorded which) from PBMCs. Written as DNA, the CDR3 is TGTGCCGGACGGACTAGCGGGAGGCGGATTGAGCGGTTCTTC. It codes for CAGRTSGRRIERFF.